The 23 T cell receptor beta chains given below trace back to one sample, sequenced in a study of preoperative IRX-2 immunotherapy in early breast cancer. This table comes from immunoSEQ multiplex PCR, and its TCRdb copy is limited to in-frame clones, with some not included. The sample holds roughly 27,000 clones; 82% are singletons and the top ten take about 3.3%. Treatment in this sample: preoperative locoregional IRX-2 cytokine immunotherapy. The biological material was taken from a patient treated with IRX-2 immunotherapy. All receptors come from a human donor with breast cancer.

The chain carries TRBV19 and TRBJ1-1; 12 bases map to TRBD1. Per the germline V gene, CDR1 is LNHDA and CDR2 is SQIVND (reference sequence). The CDR3 loop spans 15 amino acids. The V gene end was trimmed by 0 bases and the J gene end by 11 bases; junction bases not matched to a gene: 7. The CDR3 region has the DNA TGTGCCAGTAGTATAGACCACGGGACAGGGGGCTTGGCTTTCTTT. It yields the protein CASSIDHGTGGLAFF.

The chain has TRBV12-2 and TRBJ1-1; TRBD1 is the table's D call, not checked against the DNA. TRBV12-2 is tagged as a pseudogene. The CDR3 contains 16 residues. The CDR3 DNA follows: TGTGCAAGTCGCTTACCTTGGGACAGGGGGAACACTGAAGCTTTCTTT. It specifies CASRLPWDRGNTEAFF.

The chain joins TRBV6-8 to TRBJ2-2; D gene ambiguous. The V end lost 6 bases, the J end lost 1 base, and 12 bases lay between the germline ends. CDR3 length equals 15 residues. Germline V gene lookup returns CDR1 MNHGY and CDR2 SAAAGT. The CDR3 region has the DNA TGTGCCAGCAGCGGCCCGAGGCGGAACACCGGGGAGCTGTTTTTT. Encoded protein: CASSGPRRNTGELFF.

This clone qualifies as medium-sized. J is TRBJ1-1 and V is TRBV6-8; unclear D gene. V was cut by 6 bases and J by 0 bases, with 8 bases left in between. Per the germline V gene, CDR1 is MNHGY and CDR2 is SAAAGT. There are 13 residues in the CDR3. DNA for the CDR3: TGTGCCAGCAGGAGGGCCGTGAACACTGAAGCTTTCTTT. The encoded protein is CASRRAVNTEAFF.

The chain couples TRBV11-3 to TRBJ2-1; 8 bases are shared with TRBD2. The CDR3 length is 15 residues. Germline assignment: CDR1 SGHNT and CDR2 YENEEA. The ends lost 7 bases at V and 7 bases at J; junction bases unmatched: 12. For the CDR3, the DNA is TGTGCCAGCACTTCCGGGACTAGTTTCTCGAATGAGCAGTTCTTC. Translation: CASTSGTSFSNEQFF.

This clone was detected only a few times. The J gene is TRBJ2-7, the V gene TRBV11-3, with 11 nucleotides matching TRBD2. Trimming took 3 bases from V and 5 from J; bases not matched to a gene: 6. The CDR3 runs to 15 residues. Germline V gene sequence: CDR1 SGHNT, CDR2 YENEEA. The CDR3 is CASSLGGTSGDEQYF. DNA for the CDR3: TGTGCCAGCAGCTTGGGGGGGACTAGCGGAGACGAGCAGTACTTC.

This clone has just a few counts. The chain has TRBV6-8 and TRBJ1-1; 7 nucleotides align to TRBD1. Looked up from germline, CDR1 is MNHGY and CDR2 is SAAAGT. The CDR3 loop spans 14 amino acids. Losses at the gene ends were 10 bases for V and 5 bases for J; bases not matched to a gene: 13. The CDR3: CAIGRDRVGTEAFF. In DNA form, the CDR3 reads TGTGCCATCGGGCGTGACAGGGTGGGGACTGAAGCTTTCTTT.

In its sample, this clone was seen once. The chain carries TRBV19 and TRBJ1-2; a possible D gene is TRBD1 (5 bases). V lost 3 bases to trimming and J lost 3 bases, with 11 bases between them. The CDR3 consists of 14 residues. Germline CDR1 reads LNHDA; CDR2 reads SQIVND (reference sequence). The CDR3 here is CASSIRGTDYGYTF. CDR3 in DNA: TGTGCCAGTAGTATTCGGGGGACGGACTATGGCTACACCTTC.

The chain recombines TRBV29-1 with TRBJ2-6, with 7 bases lining up with TRBD1. The CDR3 consists of 16 residues. V gave up 1 base and J gave up 2 bases; unmatched junction bases: 5. Germline V gene lookup returns CDR1 SQVTM and CDR2 ANQGSEA. This chain's CDR3 is CSVEGTGKAGANVLTF. In nucleotides, the CDR3 is TGCAGCGTTGAAGGGACAGGAAAAGCTGGGGCCAACGTCCTGACTTTC.

The chain carries TRBV6-8 and TRBJ1-6; the D is unclear. The V gene lost 6 bases and the J gene lost 5 bases, with 8 bases spanning the gap. Germline assignment: CDR1 MNHGY and CDR2 SAAAGT. There are 13 residues in the CDR3. CDR3 loop: CASSPQDNSPLHF. CDR3 nucleotides: TGTGCCAGCAGCCCCCAGGATAATTCACCCCTCCACTTT.

V gene TRBV11-3 combines with J gene TRBJ2-6, with a tentative D call TRBD2 (6 bases). V dropped 1 base and J dropped 3 bases, with 10 bases sitting between them. This CDR3 contains 16 residues. In germline, CDR1 is SGHNT, CDR2 YENEEA. CDR3 sequence reads: CASSLGGGIGANVLTF. Here the CDR3 DNA reads TGTGCCAGCAGCTTAGGAGGAGGGATTGGGGCCAACGTCCTGACTTTC.

The chain employs TRBV6-8 and TRBJ2-1, with D unresolved. The CDR3 sequence is 13 residues long. V lost 6 bases, J lost 0 bases, and 6 bases lay in between. Germline CDR1 and CDR2: MNHGY and SAAAGT. CDR3 sequence: CASRASSYNEQFF. Written as DNA, the CDR3 is TGTGCCAGCAGAGCCAGCTCCTACAATGAGCAGTTCTTC.

This clone has a single count. This chain connects TRBV5-1 to TRBJ2-7; 8 bases map to TRBD2. V shed 3 bases, J shed 1 base, and the junction held 18 bases outside the gene matches. Germline loops: CDR1 SGHRS, CDR2 YFSETQ. This CDR3 has 19 amino acids. CDR3: CASSYNPTASGGLSYEQYF. CDR3 coding DNA: TGCGCCAGCAGCTACAATCCGACAGCGAGCGGGGGACTTTCCTACGAGCAGTACTTC. Variable domain in full (rest from reference TRBV5-1 and TRBJ2-7): KAGVTQTPRYLIKTRGQQVTLSCSPISGHRSVSWYQQTPGQGLQFLFEYFSETQRNKGNFPGRFSGRQFSNSRSEMNVSTLELGDSALYLCASSYNPTASGGLSYEQYFGPGTRLTVT.

The rearrangement joins TRBV15 to TRBJ2-3; 14 nucleotides line up with TRBD2. The V and J ends lost 0 bases and 4 bases, in that order; junction bases with no gene match: 12. Looked up from germline, CDR1 is LNHNV and CDR2 is YYDKDF (reference sequence). The CDR3 is 20 amino acids. CDR3 nucleotide sequence: TGTGCCACCAGCAGAGAGGCAGGGACTAGCGGGAGATTCCCCCCAGATACGCAGTATTTT. Protein sequence: CATSREAGTSGRFPPDTQYF.

The gene calls are TRBV6-8 and TRBJ1-2; 8 bases align to TRBD1. There are 16 residues in the CDR3. V was pared by 5 bases and J by 4 bases, with 12 bases of the junction left unmatched. Germline V lookup: CDR1 MNHGY, CDR2 SAAAGT. CDR3 region: CASSPLTGGGLYGYTF. In nucleotides, the CDR3 is TGTGCCAGCAGTCCCTTAACAGGGGGGGGGCTCTATGGCTACACCTTC.

The chain couples TRBV28 to TRBJ1-3; no clear D gene. The germline V gene has CDR1 MDHEN and CDR2 SYDVKM. The CDR3 sequence is 14 residues long. V shed 9 bases and J shed 0 bases, with 12 bases lying between them. DNA for the CDR3: TGTGCCAGTATAAGAAGTTTCTCTGGAAACACCATATATTTT. Residues: CASIRSFSGNTIYF. The variable domain in full, with the rest retrieved from reference TRBV28 and TRBJ1-3, is DVKVTQSSRYLVKRTGEKVFLECVQDMDHENMFWYRQDPGLGLRLIYFSYDVKMKEKGDIPEGYSVSREKKERFSLILESASTNQTSMYLCASIRSFSGNTIYFGEGSWLTVV.

The gene calls are TRBV4-1 and TRBJ2-3, with 9 bases matching TRBD1. The length of the CDR3 is 20 residues. V dropped 4 bases and J dropped 4; count of bases not matched to a gene: 21. The germline V gene encodes CDR1 MGHRA and CDR2 YSYEKL. The CDR3 sequence is CASSPFATGTGSSNPDTQYF. The CDR3 coding sequence is TGCGCCAGCAGCCCCTTTGCCACCGGGACAGGGAGTTCCAACCCAGATACGCAGTATTTT.

The chain is built from TRBV19 and TRBJ2-7, with TRBD1 matching 8 bases. This CDR3 spans 13 amino acids. After removal of 4 bases from V and 3 bases from J, the junction contained 2 bases not matched to a gene. Germline V gene data show CDR1 as LNHDA and CDR2 as SQIVND (reference sequence). Here the CDR3 DNA reads TGTGCCAGTAGTACCGGGACAGGCTACGAGCAGTACTTC. It is translated as CASSTGTGYEQYF.

The chain uses TRBV11-3 and TRBJ1-2, with D possibly being TRBD1 (6 bases). CDR1 is SGHNT, CDR2 YENEEA, per germline. Trimming left V 5 bases short and J 4 bases short, with 17 bases between. The CDR3 has 15 amino acids. This CDR3 reads CASSPEGGLGYGYTF. The CDR3 DNA follows: TGTGCCAGCAGCCCCGAGGGGGGCTTGGGCTATGGCTACACCTTC.

This clone has just a few counts. The chain has TRBV6-8 and TRBJ1-5; TRBD1 agrees at 10 bases. Germline V lookup: CDR1 MNHGY, CDR2 SAAAGT. This CDR3 spans 14 amino acids. V trimming: 6 bases; J trimming: 4 bases; junction bases outside the gene matches: 3. CDR3 sequence reads: CASRGTGENQPQHF. CDR3 DNA sequence: TGTGCCAGCAGGGGGACAGGGGAAAATCAGCCCCAGCATTTT.

The CDR3 loop reads CAGRDTNSYEQYF. CDR3 sequence (DNA): TGTGCCGGCCGGGACACCAACTCCTACGAGCAGTACTTC. V and J are TRBV28 and TRBJ2-7, with D possibly TRBD1 on 6 matching bases. Trimming took off 11 bases at V and 0 bases at J, with 14 bases between the two ends. From germline, CDR1 is MDHEN and CDR2 SYDVKM. The CDR3 is 13 residues long.

The rearrangement links TRBV5-1 to TRBJ1-5; D unresolved. The CDR3 loop spans 15 amino acids. V was clipped by 1 base and J by 7 bases, with 15 bases between them. Germline V gives CDR1 SGHRS, CDR2 YFSETQ. The CDR3 nucleotides are TGCGCCAGCAGCTTGACCCCTCTAGCCGGGCAGCCCCAGCATTTT. This codes for CASSLTPLAGQPQHF.

The chain links TRBV19 to TRBJ2-1, with 11 bases matching TRBD1. The CDR3 sequence is 16 residues long. Germline CDR1 reads LNHDA; CDR2 reads SQIVND (reference sequence). V gave up 4 bases and J gave up 6 bases; unmatched junction bases: 8. The CDR3 sequence is CASSRVGTGGGNEQFF. CDR3 DNA: TGTGCCAGTAGTAGGGTTGGGACAGGGGGGGGCAATGAGCAGTTCTTC.